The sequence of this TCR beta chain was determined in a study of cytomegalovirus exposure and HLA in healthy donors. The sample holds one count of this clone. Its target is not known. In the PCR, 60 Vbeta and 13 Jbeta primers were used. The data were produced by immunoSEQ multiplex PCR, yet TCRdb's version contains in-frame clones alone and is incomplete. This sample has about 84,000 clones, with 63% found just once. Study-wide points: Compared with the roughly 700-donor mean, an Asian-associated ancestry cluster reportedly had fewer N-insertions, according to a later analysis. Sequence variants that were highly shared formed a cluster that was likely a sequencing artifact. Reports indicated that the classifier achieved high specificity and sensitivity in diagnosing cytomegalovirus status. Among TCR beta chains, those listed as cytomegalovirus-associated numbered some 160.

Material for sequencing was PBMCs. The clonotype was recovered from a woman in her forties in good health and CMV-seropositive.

DNA for the CDR3: TGTGCCAGCAGCGCAAACCGGGACACTCTAGAAGCTTTCTTT. Its protein is CASSANRDTLEAFF. The chain recombines TRBV9 with TRBJ1-1, with D possibly matching TRBD1 (6 bases). Deletions cut 3 bases from V and 8 bases from J, with 17 bases between. Germline loops: CDR1 SGDLS, CDR2 YYNGEE. The CDR3 spans 14 residues.